One sample yielded the 24 T cell receptor beta chains listed below, sequenced in a study of T cell responses to AZD1222 COVID-19 vaccine. The data were produced by immunoSEQ multiplex PCR, yet TCRdb's version contains in-frame clones alone and is incomplete. The data show some 150,000 clones, 88% seen once. The sequences come from peripheral blood, collected 28 days after the second dose of the MenACWY control vaccine. These receptors came from an adult who received the MenACWY meningococcal vaccine as a control.

The V call is TRBV6-1, the J call TRBJ2-7, with TRBD2 as a possible D gene (6 bases). This CDR3 has 13 amino acids. CDR1 is MNHNS, CDR2 SASEGT, per germline. V lost 2 bases to trimming and J lost 7 bases, with 12 bases between them. CDR3 sequence: CASSEWVRGEQYF. CDR3 bases: TGTGCCAGCAGTGAATGGGTTCGGGGGGAGCAGTACTTC.

The chain uses TRBV28 and TRBJ1-2; 7 bases align to TRBD1. V shed 5 bases, J shed 4 bases, and the junction held 7 bases outside the gene matches. CDR3 size: 14 residues. Germline V CDR1 and CDR2: MDHEN, SYDVKM. CDR3 amino acids: CASSPPGTVYGYTF. Here the CDR3 DNA reads TGTGCCAGCAGTCCCCCGGGGACAGTCTATGGCTACACCTTC.

This clone showed up just once. The chain links TRBV6-6 to TRBJ1-5; D is unresolved. The V end lost 3 bases, the J end lost 7 bases, and 16 bases lay between the germline ends. The CDR3 length is 15 residues. The germline V gene has CDR1 MNHNY and CDR2 SVGAGI (reference sequence). This chain's CDR3 is CASSYIGSREQPQHF. The CDR3 nucleotides are TGTGCCAGCAGTTATATTGGCTCCCGAGAGCAGCCCCAGCATTTT.

The chain couples TRBV5-1 to TRBJ1-3; TRBD1 matches 10 bases. Germline CDR1 reads SGHRS; CDR2 reads YFSETQ. V shed 0 bases and J 4 bases; nucleotides not matched to a gene: 4. There are 16 residues in the CDR3. The CDR3 loop reads CASSLVGQGRGNTIYF. In DNA, the CDR3 is TGCGCCAGCAGCTTGGTGGGACAGGGGCGCGGAAACACCATATATTTT.

CDR3 bases: TGTGCCAGCAGCTCAACAGGGGGAATAGGCTATGGCTACACCTTC. Translation: CASSSTGGIGYGYTF. The chain recombines TRBV6-5 with TRBJ1-2, with 8 bases that match TRBD1. Germline V lookup: CDR1 MNHEY, CDR2 SVGAGI. After removal of 6 bases from V and 4 bases from J, the junction contained 10 bases not matched to a gene. The CDR3 sequence is 15 residues long.

The genes are TRBV15 and TRBJ1-4; D unclear. Germline CDR1 and CDR2: LNHNV and YYDKDF (reference sequence). The CDR3 is made up of 12 amino acids. V lost 9 bases and J lost 5, with 10 bases in between. The CDR3 loop is CATEQPNEKLFF. CDR3 in DNA: TGTGCCACAGAACAGCCAAATGAAAAACTGTTTTTT.

This clone has just one count. The chain links TRBV12-3 or TRBV12-4 to TRBJ1-2; the D gene is possibly TRBD1 (5 bases). The CDR3 is 13 amino acids. Between the trimmed V and J ends, which lost 11 bases and 7 bases, there was a span of 20 bases. CDR3 region: CAVDETAQFGYTF. The CDR3 nucleotides read TGTGCCGTAGACGAGACAGCGCAATTTGGCTACACCTTC.

V is TRBV30 and J is TRBJ2-5, with 12 positions matching TRBD2. The CDR3 spans 14 residues. V shed 2 bases, J shed 6 bases, and the junction held 4 bases outside the gene matches. Germline CDR1 GTSNPN, CDR2 SVGIG (reference sequence). CDR3 nucleotide sequence: TGTGCCTGGAGTACTAGCGGGGGGTTGCAGACCCAGTACTTC. This encodes CAWSTSGGLQTQYF. Full variable domain (rest looked up from reference TRBV30 and TRBJ2-5): SQTIHQWPATLVQPVGSPLSLECTVEGTSNPNLYWYRQAAGRGLQLLFYSVGIGQISSEVPQNLSASRPQDRQFILSSKKLLLSDSGFYLCAWSTSGGLQTQYFGPGTRLLVL.

This chain connects TRBV5-1 to TRBJ2-5; no definite D call. Germline V CDR1 and CDR2: SGHRS, YFSETQ. CDR3 size: 14 residues. V was shortened by 3 bases and J by 4 bases, with 13 bases between the two germline ends. The CDR3 sequence is CASSSQGPGETQYF. Written as DNA, the CDR3 is TGCGCCAGCAGCTCCCAAGGCCCTGGAGAGACCCAGTACTTC.

The V gene is TRBV12-3 or TRBV12-4, the J gene TRBJ1-6, with D tentatively TRBD1 (5 bases). The V end lost 4 bases, the J end lost 5 bases, and 6 bases lay between the germline ends. CDR3 size: 13 residues. In DNA, the CDR3 is TGTGCCAGCAGTTCCAGGGATAATTCACCCCTCCACTTT. Translated: CASSSRDNSPLHF.

The genes are TRBV21-1 and TRBJ2-6; the D call in the table, TRBD1, was not verified against the DNA. TRBV21-1 is tagged as a pseudogene. This CDR3 comprises 16 residues. Here the CDR3 reads CASSKSRGSGANVLTF. CDR3 DNA sequence: TGTGCCAGCAGCAAGAGCAGGGGCTCTGGGGCCAACGTCCTGACTTTC.

A few counts support this clone. The J gene is TRBJ1-2, the V gene TRBV5-4, with D maybe TRBD1 (6 bases). Trimming left V 3 bases short and J 4 bases short, with 13 bases between. The germline V gene has CDR1 SGHNT and CDR2 YYREEE (reference sequence). The CDR3 consists of 14 residues. The CDR3 nucleotides are TGTGCCAGCAGCTCTGGGGGGCCTCTCTATGGCTACACCTTC. This encodes CASSSGGPLYGYTF. The full variable domain, its missing parts supplied by reference TRBV5-4 and TRBJ1-2, is ETGVTQSPTHLIKTRGQQVTLRCSSQSGHNTVSWYQQALGQGPQFIFQYYREEENGRGNFPPRFSGLQFPNYSSELNVNALELDDSALYLCASSSGGPLYGYTFGSGTRLTVV.

The V gene is TRBV5-6, the J gene TRBJ2-7; no clear D gene. Trimming pared 2 bases from V and 4 bases from J, leaving 13 bases between. This CDR3 comprises 14 residues. Germline V gene sequence: CDR1 SGHDT, CDR2 YYEEEE. CDR3 DNA sequence: TGTGCCAGCAGCTTCCCTCGGCGGATTTACGAGCAGTACTTC. As protein: CASSFPRRIYEQYF.

J is TRBJ2-7 and V is TRBV6-2 or TRBV6-3, with 7 nucleotides matching TRBD2. V was pared by 2 bases and J by 1 base, with 8 bases of the junction left unmatched. CDR1 is MNHEY and CDR2 is SVGEGT in the germline V gene. The length of the CDR3 is 16 residues. The CDR3 nucleotides are TGTGCCAGCAGTTACAAGTGGGCTAGCGGTTCCTACGAGCAGTACTTC. It is translated as CASSYKWASGSYEQYF.

The V call is TRBV7-6, the J call TRBJ2-1; tentatively, D is TRBD1 (5 bases). CDR3 length: 15 residues. Germline CDR1 is SGHVS and CDR2 is FNYEAQ. V lost 2 bases, J lost 3 bases, and 11 bases lay in between. CDR3: CASSLRVGVYNEQFF. The CDR3 DNA reads TGTGCCAGCAGCTTACGAGTAGGGGTCTACAATGAGCAGTTCTTC.

The chain links TRBV14 to TRBJ1-2, with 8 bases that match TRBD1. Trimming cost V 6 bases and J 4 bases; bases outside gene matches: 7. The CDR3 is made up of 14 amino acids. The V gene's germline CDR1 is SGHDN and CDR2 FVKESK. CDR3 region: CASRAGGAIYGYTF. CDR3 DNA: TGTGCCAGCAGGGCAGGGGGCGCGATCTATGGCTACACCTTC. The full variable domain, its missing parts supplied by reference TRBV14 and TRBJ1-2, is EAGVTQFPSHSVIEKGQTVTLRCDPISGHDNLYWYRRVMGKEIKFLLHFVKESKQDESGMPNNRFLAERTGGTYSTLKVQPAELEDSGVYFCASRAGGAIYGYTFGSGTRLTVV.

V is TRBV11-2 and J is TRBJ2-2; weak D call: TRBD1 (5 bases). CDR1 is SGHAT and CDR2 is FQNNGV in the germline V gene. The CDR3 extends over 15 amino acids. Trimming took 6 bases from V and 0 from J, leaving 11 bases between them. The CDR3 loop is CASSLQQANTGELFF. The DNA for the CDR3 is TGTGCCAGCAGTTTACAACAGGCGAACACCGGGGAGCTGTTTTTT.

This clone has only one observation. The chain employs TRBV21-1 and TRBJ1-5; TRBD1, the table's D call, lacks a check against the DNA. TRBV21-1 is a recognized pseudogene. The CDR3 sequence is 19 residues long. CDR3 residues: CASSNGIGPGGYSNQPQHF. The CDR3 DNA reads as TGTGCCAGCAGCAATGGAATCGGCCCAGGGGGTTATAGCAATCAGCCCCAGCATTTT.

The chain carries TRBV5-4 and TRBJ2-3; D is undetermined. Germline lookup yields CDR1 SGHNT and CDR2 YYREEE (reference sequence). V was cut by 1 base and J by 1 base, with 10 bases left in between. CDR3 length equals 15 residues. CDR3 region: CASSLTRWGTDTQYF. CDR3 DNA sequence: TGTGCCAGCAGCTTGACCAGGTGGGGCACAGATACGCAGTATTTT.

The chain joins TRBV4-2 to TRBJ1-6; possible D gene TRBD1, 5 bases. From germline, CDR1 is LGHNA and CDR2 YNFKEQ. V was trimmed by 6 bases and J by 3 bases, leaving 15 bases between them. This CDR3 contains 16 residues. DNA of the CDR3: TGTGCCAGCAGTCTCAGGGAATCTGACTATAATTCACCCCTCCACTTT. This gives the protein CASSLRESDYNSPLHF.

The genes are TRBV6-2 or TRBV6-3 and TRBJ1-3, with 12 bases aligning to TRBD1. This CDR3 spans 18 amino acids. V lost 5 bases, J lost 3 bases, and 11 bases stayed unmatched. Per the germline V gene, CDR1 is MNHEY and CDR2 is SVGEGT. The CDR3 region is CASSHRDRGRLYGNTIYF. DNA for the CDR3: TGTGCCAGCAGTCACCGGGACAGGGGGCGCCTTTATGGAAACACCATATATTTT.

The chain is built from TRBV13 and TRBJ2-1; maybe TRBD2 (6 bases). In germline, CDR1 is PRHDT, CDR2 FYEKMQ (reference sequence). V was clipped by 4 bases and J by 1 base, with 11 bases between them. The CDR3 is 15 amino acids. The CDR3 protein is CASSYREKSYNEQFF. The CDR3 region has the DNA TGTGCCAGCAGCTATCGGGAGAAGTCCTACAATGAGCAGTTCTTC.

The V and J genes are TRBV11-2 and TRBJ1-1; D is uncertain. V lost 0 bases and J lost 0, with 14 bases in between. CDR3 size: 17 residues. CDR1 and CDR2 from the germline V gene are SGHAT and FQNNGV. Written as DNA, the CDR3 is TGTGCCAGCAGCTTAGAGGTAGTCCAAACTATGAACACTGAAGCTTTCTTT. It codes for CASSLEVVQTMNTEAFF. Complete variable domain (other parts from reference TRBV11-2 and TRBJ1-1): EAGVAQSPRYKIIEKRQSVAFWCNPISGHATLYWYQQILGQGPKLLIQFQNNGVVDDSQLPKDRFSAERLKGVDSTLKIQPAKLEDSAVYLCASSLEVVQTMNTEAFFGQGTRLTVV.

The chain couples TRBV18 to TRBJ2-2; 8 nucleotides align to TRBD1. The length of the CDR3 is 19 residues. Germline V gene data show CDR1 as KGHSH and CDR2 as LQKENI. Losses at the gene ends were 1 base for V and 2 bases for J; bases not matched to a gene: 12. The CDR3 nucleotides read TGTGCCAGCTCACCACAGGAAAGGGCCGACAGGGGTAACACCGGGGAGCTGTTTTTT. This encodes CASSPQERADRGNTGELFF.